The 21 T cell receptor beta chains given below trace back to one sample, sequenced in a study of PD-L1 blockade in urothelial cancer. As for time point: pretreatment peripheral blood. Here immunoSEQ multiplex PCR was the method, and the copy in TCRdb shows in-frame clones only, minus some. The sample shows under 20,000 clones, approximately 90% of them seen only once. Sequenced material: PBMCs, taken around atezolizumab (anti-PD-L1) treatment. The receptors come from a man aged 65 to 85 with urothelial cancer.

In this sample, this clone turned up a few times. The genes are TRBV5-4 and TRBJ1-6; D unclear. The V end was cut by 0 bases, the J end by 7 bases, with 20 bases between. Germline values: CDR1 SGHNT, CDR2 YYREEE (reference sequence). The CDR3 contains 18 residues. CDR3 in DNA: TGTGCCAGCAGCTTGGGGGGAACTAGACCGAGAAAAAATTCACCCCTCCACTTT. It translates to CASSLGGTRPRKNSPLHF.

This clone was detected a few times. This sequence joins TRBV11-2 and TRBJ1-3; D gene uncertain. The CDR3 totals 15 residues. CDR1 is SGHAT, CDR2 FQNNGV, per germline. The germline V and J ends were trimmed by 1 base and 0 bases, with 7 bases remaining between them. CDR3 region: CASSLGPLSGNTIYF. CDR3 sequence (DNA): TGTGCCAGCAGCTTAGGGCCGCTCTCTGGAAACACCATATATTTT.

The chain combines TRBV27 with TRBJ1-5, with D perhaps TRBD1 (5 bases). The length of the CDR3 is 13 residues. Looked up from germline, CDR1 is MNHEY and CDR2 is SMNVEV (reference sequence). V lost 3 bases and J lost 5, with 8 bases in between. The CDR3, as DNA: TGTGCCAGCAGTTTGAAGGGGTATCAGCCCCAGCATTTT. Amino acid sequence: CASSLKGYQPQHF.

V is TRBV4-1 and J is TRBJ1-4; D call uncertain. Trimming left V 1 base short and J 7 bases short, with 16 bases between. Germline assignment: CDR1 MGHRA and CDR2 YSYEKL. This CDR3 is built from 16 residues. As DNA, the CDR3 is TGCGCCAGCAGCCAAGGATCCTTCCGAGAGGGTGAAAAACTGTTTTTT. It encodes CASSQGSFREGEKLFF.

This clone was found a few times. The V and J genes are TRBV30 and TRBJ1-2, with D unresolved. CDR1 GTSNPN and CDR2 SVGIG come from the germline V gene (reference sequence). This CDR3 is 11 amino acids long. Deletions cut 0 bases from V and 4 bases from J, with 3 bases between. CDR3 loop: CAWSVAYGYTF. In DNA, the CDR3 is TGTGCCTGGAGTGTAGCCTATGGCTACACCTTC.

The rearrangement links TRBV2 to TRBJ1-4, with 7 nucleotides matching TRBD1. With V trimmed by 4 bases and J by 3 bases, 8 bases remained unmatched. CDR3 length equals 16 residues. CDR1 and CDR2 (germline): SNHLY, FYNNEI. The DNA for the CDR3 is TGTGCCAGCAGTGCTGGGACAGAGGACCCTAATGAAAAACTGTTTTTT. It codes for CASSAGTEDPNEKLFF.

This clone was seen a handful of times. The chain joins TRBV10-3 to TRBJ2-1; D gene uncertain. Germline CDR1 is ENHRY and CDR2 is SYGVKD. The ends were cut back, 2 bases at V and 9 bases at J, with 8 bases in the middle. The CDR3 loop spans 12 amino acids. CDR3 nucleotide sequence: TGTGCCATCAGTGAGACCCCAGGTGAGCAGTTCTTC. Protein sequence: CAISETPGEQFF.

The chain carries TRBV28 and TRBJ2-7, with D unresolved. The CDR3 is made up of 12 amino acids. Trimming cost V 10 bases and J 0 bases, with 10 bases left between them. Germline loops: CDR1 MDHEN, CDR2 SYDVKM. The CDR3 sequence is CATYSSSYEQYF. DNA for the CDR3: TGTGCCACTTATTCTAGCTCCTACGAGCAGTACTTC.

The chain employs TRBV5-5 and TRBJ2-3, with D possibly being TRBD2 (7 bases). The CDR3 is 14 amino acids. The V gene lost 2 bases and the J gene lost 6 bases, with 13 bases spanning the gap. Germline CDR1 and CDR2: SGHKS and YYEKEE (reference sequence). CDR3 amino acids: CASSLGGALDTQYF. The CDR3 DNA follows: TGTGCCAGCAGCTTAGGGGGGGCCTTGGATACGCAGTATTTT.

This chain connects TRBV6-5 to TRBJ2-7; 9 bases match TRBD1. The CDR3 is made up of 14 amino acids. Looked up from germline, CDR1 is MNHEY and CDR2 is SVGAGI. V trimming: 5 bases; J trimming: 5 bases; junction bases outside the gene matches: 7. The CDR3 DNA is TGTGCCAGCAGTCTCCGGGACAGGGTAGACGAGCAGTACTTC. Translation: CASSLRDRVDEQYF.

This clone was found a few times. CDR3 nucleotides: TGTGCCTGGAGGGAGGGGATTTTAAATTCACCCCTCCACTTT. The encoded protein is CAWREGILNSPLHF. V and J are TRBV30 and TRBJ1-6, with D perhaps TRBD1 (5 bases). The CDR3 length is 14 residues. V shed 3 bases and J shed 7 bases, with 13 bases lying between them. Germline CDR1 is GTSNPN and CDR2 is SVGIG (reference sequence).

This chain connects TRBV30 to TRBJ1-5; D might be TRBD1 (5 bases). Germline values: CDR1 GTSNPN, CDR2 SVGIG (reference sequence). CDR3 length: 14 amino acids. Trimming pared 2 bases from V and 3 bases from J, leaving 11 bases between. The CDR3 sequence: CAWSLGRVNQPQHF. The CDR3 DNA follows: TGTGCCTGGAGTCTGGGCAGGGTCAATCAGCCCCAGCATTTT.

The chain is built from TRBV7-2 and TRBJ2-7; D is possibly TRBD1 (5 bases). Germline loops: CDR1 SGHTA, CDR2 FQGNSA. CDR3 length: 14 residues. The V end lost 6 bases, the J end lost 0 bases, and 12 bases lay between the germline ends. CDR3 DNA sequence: TGTGCCAGCAGGCAGGGATCGAGCTCCTACGAGCAGTACTTC. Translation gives CASRQGSSSYEQYF.

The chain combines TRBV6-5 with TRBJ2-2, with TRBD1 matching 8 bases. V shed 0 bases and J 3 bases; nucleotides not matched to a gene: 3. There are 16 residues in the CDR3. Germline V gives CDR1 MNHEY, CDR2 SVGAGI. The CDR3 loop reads CASSYSSGGDTGELFF. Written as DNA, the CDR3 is TGTGCCAGCAGTTACTCGTCAGGGGGCGACACCGGGGAGCTGTTTTTT.

In DNA, the CDR3 is TGTGCCAGTAGCATCGGACAGGCTATGGGTCAGCCCCAGCATTTT. This codes for CASSIGQAMGQPQHF. The V gene is TRBV19, the J gene TRBJ1-5; the match to TRBD1 covers 7 bases. The length of the CDR3 is 15 residues. CDR1 is LNHDA and CDR2 is SQIVND in the germline V gene (reference sequence). The V gene end was trimmed by 6 bases and the J gene end by 6 bases; junction bases not matched to a gene: 11.

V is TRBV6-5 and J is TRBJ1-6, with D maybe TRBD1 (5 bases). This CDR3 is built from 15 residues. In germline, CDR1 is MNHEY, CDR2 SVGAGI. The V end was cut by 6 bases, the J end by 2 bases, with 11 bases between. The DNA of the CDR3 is TGTGCCAGCAGCCCAGCGGGGGCCTATAATTCACCCCTCCACTTT. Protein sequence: CASSPAGAYNSPLHF.

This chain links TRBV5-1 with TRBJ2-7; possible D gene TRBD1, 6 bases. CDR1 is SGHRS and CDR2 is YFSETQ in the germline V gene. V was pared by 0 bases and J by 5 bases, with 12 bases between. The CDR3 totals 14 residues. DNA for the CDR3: TGCGCCAGCAGCTTGGGACAGGTCATAAACGAGCAGTACTTC. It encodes CASSLGQVINEQYF.

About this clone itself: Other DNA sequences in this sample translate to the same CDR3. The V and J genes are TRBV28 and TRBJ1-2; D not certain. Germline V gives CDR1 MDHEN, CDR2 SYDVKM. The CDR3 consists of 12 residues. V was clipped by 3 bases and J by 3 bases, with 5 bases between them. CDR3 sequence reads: CASSFSDYGYTF. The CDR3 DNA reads TGTGCCAGCAGTTTTTCGGACTATGGCTACACCTTC.

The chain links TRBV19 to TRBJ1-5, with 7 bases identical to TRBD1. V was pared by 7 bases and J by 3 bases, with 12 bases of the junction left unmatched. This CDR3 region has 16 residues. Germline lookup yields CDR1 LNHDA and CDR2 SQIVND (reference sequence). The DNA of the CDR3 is TGTGCCAGTACCAACATACTAACAGGGGACAATCAGCCCCAGCATTTT. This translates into CASTNILTGDNQPQHF.

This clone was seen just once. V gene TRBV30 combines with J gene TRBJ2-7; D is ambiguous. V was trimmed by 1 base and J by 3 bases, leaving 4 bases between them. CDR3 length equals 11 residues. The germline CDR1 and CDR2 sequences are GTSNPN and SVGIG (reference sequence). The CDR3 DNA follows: TGTGCCTGGAGTGGCGACTACGAGCAGTACTTC. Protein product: CAWSGDYEQYF.

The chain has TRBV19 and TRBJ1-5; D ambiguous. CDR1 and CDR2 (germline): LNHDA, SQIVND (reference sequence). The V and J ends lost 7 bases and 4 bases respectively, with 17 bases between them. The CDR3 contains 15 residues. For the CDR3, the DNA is TGTGCCAGTACCCCTGTTTGGGCTTATAATCAGCCCCAGCATTTT. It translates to CASTPVWAYNQPQHF. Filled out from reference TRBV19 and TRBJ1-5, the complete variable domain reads DGGITQSPKYLFRKEGQNVTLSCEQNLNHDAMYWYRQDPGQGLRLIYYSQIVNDFQKGDIAEGYSVSREKKESFPLTVTSAQKNPTAFYLCASTPVWAYNQPQHFGDGTRLSIL.